What follows are 5 T cell receptor beta chains derived from one specimen sequenced in a study of cytomegalovirus exposure and HLA in healthy donors. The PCR made use of 60 Vbeta and 13 Jbeta primers. Libraries were prepared by immunoSEQ multiplex PCR; TCRdb keeps only in-frame clonotypes and omits some of them. This table holds about 35,000 clones, 65% to 90% found once. The material sequenced was PBMCs. The receptors come from a woman younger than 35 in good health and CMV-seronegative.

The gene calls are TRBV6-4 and TRBJ1-5; D is uncertain. Trimming cost V 5 bases and J 0 bases, with 5 bases left between them. The CDR3 runs 13 residues. The germline gives CDR1 MRHNA, CDR2 SNTAGT. The CDR3 DNA is TGTGCCAGCAGTATAGATAGCAATCAGCCCCAGCATTTT. Its translation is CASSIDSNQPQHF.

The chain links TRBV28 to TRBJ2-5; the match to TRBD1 covers 11 bases. The trim removed 6 bases at V and 0 bases at J, leaving 12 bases unmatched. Per germline, CDR1 MDHEN and CDR2 SYDVKM. This CDR3 region has 18 residues. CDR3 bases: TGTGCCAGCAGAGGGACAGGGGGAGGCCCGGGGGACCAAGAGACCCAGTACTTC. This translates into CASRGTGGGPGDQETQYF.

The V and J genes are TRBV7-9 and TRBJ2-7; tentatively, D is TRBD1 (6 bases). Germline CDR1 and CDR2: SEHNR and FQNEAQ (reference sequence). The CDR3 is made up of 14 amino acids. V dropped 1 base and J dropped 2 bases, with 9 bases sitting between them. The CDR3 DNA is TGTGCCAGCAGCTTAGAGGACAGCCCCTACGAGCAGTACTTC. This gives the protein CASSLEDSPYEQYF.

By share, this clone ranks as medium-sized. The chain recombines TRBV7-9 with TRBJ1-2; D perhaps matches TRBD1 (5 bases). The CDR3 has 14 residues. The V gene's germline CDR1 is SEHNR and CDR2 FQNEAQ (reference sequence). V lost 1 base, J lost 4 bases, and 10 bases lay in between. Here the CDR3 DNA reads TGTGCCAGCAGCTTAGACCAGGGATCCTATGGCTACACCTTC. Its protein is CASSLDQGSYGYTF.

This clone was recorded only once. This chain connects TRBV5-1 to TRBJ2-5, with 10 bases identical to TRBD2. Trimming cost V 4 bases and J 0 bases; bases outside gene matches: 6. The CDR3 runs to 16 residues. CDR1 and CDR2 (germline): SGHRS, YFSETQ. CDR3 in DNA: TGCGCCAGCAGCCTCAGCGGGGGGGGGTACCAAGAGACCCAGTACTTC. This gives the protein CASSLSGGGYQETQYF.